Listed below are T cell receptor beta chains from one sample, sequenced in a study of blood T cell repertoires in COVID-19. Only in-frame clones appear in the TCRdb table, and some are missing; sequencing was by immunoSEQ multiplex PCR. The sample includes about 400,000 clones, 85% to 90% of them seen just once. The sequenced sample was PBMCs or T cells enriched from blood (not recorded which). All receptors derive from a woman younger than 45 who had recovered from COVID-19. CDR3s leave out the opening cysteine and the closing phenylalanine or tryptophan. The order of the fields is clone size, V gene, CDR3 protein. Clone size is given for some rows only: seen once, a few or many times, or a class if the clone is expanded.

clone_size: once
v_call: TRBV28
cdr3_aa: ATTVDRIRVGYT

clone_size: NA
v_call: TRBV7-2
cdr3_aa: ASSTTGTEAF

clone_size: NA
v_call: TRBV5-1
cdr3_aa: ASSSEDRGSTEAF

clone_size: few
v_call: TRBV27
cdr3_aa: ASSLRELGDRAYEQY

clone_size: once
v_call: TRBV7-9
cdr3_aa: ASSSGQGDYGYT

clone_size: NA
v_call: TRBV28
cdr3_aa: ASRPPIAGASEQY

clone_size: NA
v_call: TRBV28
cdr3_aa: ASNFDLAGRTDTQY

clone_size: NA
v_call: TRBV19
cdr3_aa: ASSIEQGATYEQY

clone_size: NA
v_call: TRBV2
cdr3_aa: ASSAGQGTNTGELF

clone_size: once
v_call: TRBV14
cdr3_aa: ASSPMTGKFRTIY

clone_size: NA
v_call: TRBV7-3
cdr3_aa: ASSFSGSLDEQF

clone_size: NA
v_call: TRBV6-5
cdr3_aa: ASLFYRDTEAF

clone_size: NA
v_call: TRBV7-9
cdr3_aa: ASSSGTNQPQH

clone_size: NA
v_call: TRBV18
cdr3_aa: ASSLGQGSYYEQY

clone_size: NA
v_call: TRBV9
cdr3_aa: ASSGGQGKPGAF

clone_size: NA
v_call: TRBV28
cdr3_aa: ASSSTTSGRSYEQY

clone_size: NA
v_call: TRBV5-1
cdr3_aa: ASSLETATNEKLF

clone_size: NA
v_call: TRBV27
cdr3_aa: ASSFIGGGRGNEQY

clone_size: NA
v_call: TRBV2
cdr3_aa: ASNRVGGSAGNTIY

clone_size: NA
v_call: TRBV30
cdr3_aa: AWREGADTEAF

clone_size: NA
v_call: TRBV6-6
cdr3_aa: ASSQLQHSTDTQY

clone_size: NA
v_call: TRBV7-2
cdr3_aa: ASSTPTGMGTEAF

clone_size: NA
v_call: TRBV25-1
cdr3_aa: ASSDGTANSPLH

clone_size: NA
v_call: TRBV4-2
cdr3_aa: ASRTYRDRNSPLH

clone_size: NA
v_call: TRBV11-2
cdr3_aa: ASSLDYGMSYGYT

clone_size: NA
v_call: TRBV30
cdr3_aa: ACPRFPGQGSEAF

clone_size: NA
v_call: TRBV5-6
cdr3_aa: ASSIDRDQPQH

clone_size: NA
v_call: TRBV5-1
cdr3_aa: ASSIWTGTNTEAF

clone_size: NA
v_call: TRBV28
cdr3_aa: ASTLTGQIYEQY

clone_size: NA
v_call: TRBV11-2
cdr3_aa: ASSLGGLRVGETQY

clone_size: NA
v_call: TRBV4-1
cdr3_aa: ASSQSNRGGYNEQF

clone_size: NA
v_call: TRBV2
cdr3_aa: ASQSDREGRNQPQH

clone_size: NA
v_call: TRBV5-4
cdr3_aa: ASSGQGSTNEKLF

clone_size: NA
v_call: TRBV19
cdr3_aa: ASSIEGQGEKLF

clone_size: NA
v_call: TRBV7-9
cdr3_aa: ASSLAVSNYGYT

clone_size: NA
v_call: TRBV18
cdr3_aa: ASSQNGVNTGELF

clone_size: NA
v_call: TRBV5-8
cdr3_aa: ASSKIRDSTEAF